This passage covers 26 T cell receptor beta chains from one sample sequenced in a study of radiation and T cells in renal cell carcinoma. The method was immunoSEQ multiplex PCR; TCRdb's version includes in-frame clones alone and lacks a portion of them. The sample yields 87,000 or so clones, about 88% seen once. Time point here: baseline pretreatment blood. As to treatment: 15 Gy SBRT to primary tumor, nephrectomy 4 weeks later. Here the sequenced sample was blood, taken from a patient whose treatment included radiotherapy and nephrectomy. The origin of the receptors is a man between 50 and 59 years old with renal cell carcinoma.

The rearrangement links TRBV5-4 to TRBJ2-2; D gene ambiguous. This CDR3 comprises 14 residues. Trimming shortened V by 1 base and J by 1 base, and 5 bases separated the two germline ends. Germline CDR1 is SGHNT and CDR2 is YYREEE (reference sequence). This chain's CDR3 is CASSLLGNTGELFF. The DNA for the CDR3 is TGTGCCAGCAGCTTGTTGGGGAACACCGGGGAGCTGTTTTTT.

The CDR3 nucleotides are TGTGCCATCAGTGGATTAGCGGGGGGGATTTCCTACGAGCAGTACTTC. This codes for CAISGLAGGISYEQYF. The gene calls are TRBV10-3 and TRBJ2-7; 11 nucleotides agree with TRBD2. Trimming took 4 bases from V and 1 from J; bases not matched to a gene: 6. Germline CDR1 is ENHRY and CDR2 is SYGVKD. CDR3 length: 16 residues.

The CDR3 nucleotides are TGTGCCTGGAGTGTAAGTCGGCTAGCGGGAGGAAATGAGCAGTTCTTC. Its protein product is CAWSVSRLAGGNEQFF. This chain uses TRBV30 with TRBJ2-1; 11 bases map to TRBD2. CDR1 and CDR2 (germline): GTSNPN, SVGIG (reference sequence). The CDR3 consists of 16 residues. The ends lost 0 bases at V and 7 bases at J; junction bases unmatched: 8.

The V and J genes are TRBV27 and TRBJ2-1; 9 nucleotides agree with TRBD2. After removal of 2 bases from V and 8 bases from J, the junction contained 7 bases not matched to a gene. The CDR3 is 15 residues long. The V gene's germline CDR1 is MNHEY and CDR2 SMNVEV (reference sequence). CDR3: CASSLAGGPDHEQFF. The CDR3 DNA reads TGTGCCAGCAGTTTAGCGGGAGGGCCAGACCATGAGCAGTTCTTC.

This clone was counted many times. The V gene is TRBV28, the J gene TRBJ1-1; D not resolved. Trimming shortened V by 4 bases and J by 5 bases, and 8 bases separated the two germline ends. The CDR3 spans 12 residues. CDR1 and CDR2 from the germline V gene are MDHEN and SYDVKM. This CDR3 reads CASSSTMTEAFF. In DNA, the CDR3 is TGTGCCAGCAGTTCTACTATGACTGAAGCTTTCTTT.

The gene calls are TRBV18 and TRBJ1-2, with 8 bases that match TRBD1. The CDR3 is 16 residues long. Germline CDR1 reads KGHSH; CDR2 reads LQKENI. J lost 7 bases, V lost 0 bases, and 10 bases had no gene match. The CDR3 nucleotides read TGTGCCAGCTCACCACCCTCACCTTTTGGGACAGGTGGCTACACCTTC. Residues: CASSPPSPFGTGGYTF.

The rearrangement uses TRBV7-9 and TRBJ2-3; D may be TRBD1 (6 bases). Germline V gene data show CDR1 as SEHNR and CDR2 as FQNEAQ (reference sequence). This CDR3 is 14 amino acids long. Trimming removed 0 bases at V and 4 bases at J, with 8 bases between. CDR3 coding DNA: TGTGCCAGCAGCTTAGCAGGGGGAGCAGATACGCAGTATTTT. This encodes CASSLAGGADTQYF.

This chain connects TRBV7-8 to TRBJ1-3, with 7 bases fitting TRBD1. With V trimmed by 1 base and J by 0 bases, 9 bases remained unmatched. The CDR3 contains 18 residues. The germline CDR1 and CDR2 sequences are SGHVS and FQNEAQ. CDR3 nucleotide sequence: TGTGCCAGCAGCTTAGAGCGGAGGGGGCTTCACTCTGGAAACACCATATATTTT. This translates into CASSLERRGLHSGNTIYF.

This chain uses TRBV7-2 with TRBJ2-7; a weak D match, TRBD2 (6 bases). The CDR3 sequence is 13 residues long. Trimming cost V 9 bases and J 0 bases, with 12 bases left between them. CDR1 and CDR2 (germline): SGHTA, FQGNSA. CDR3 loop: CASKLAHSYEQYF. CDR3 DNA sequence: TGTGCCAGTAAGCTAGCGCACTCCTACGAGCAGTACTTC.

The chain combines TRBV28 with TRBJ2-3; 10 bases map to TRBD2. The length of the CDR3 is 15 residues. Germline trimming cut 5 bases from V and 4 bases from J; bases unmatched to any gene: 6. Per the germline V gene, CDR1 is MDHEN and CDR2 is SYDVKM. CDR3: CASSPRLAGSDTQYF. CDR3 DNA sequence: TGTGCCAGCAGTCCCAGACTAGCGGGCTCAGATACGCAGTATTTT.

V gene TRBV30 combines with J gene TRBJ2-5; TRBD2 agrees at 8 bases. This CDR3 comprises 15 residues. The germline V gene encodes CDR1 GTSNPN and CDR2 SVGIG (reference sequence). Trimming removed 0 bases from V and 4 bases from J; junction bases left unmatched: 7. The CDR3 region has the DNA TGTGCCTGGAGTGTAACGGGGGGGCCCGGAGAGACCCAGTACTTC. As protein: CAWSVTGGPGETQYF. Drawing the rest from reference TRBV30 and TRBJ2-5, the complete variable domain is SQTIHQWPATLVQPVGSPLSLECTVEGTSNPNLYWYRQAAGRGLQLLFYSVGIGQISSEVPQNLSASRPQDRQFILSSKKLLLSDSGFYLCAWSVTGGPGETQYFGPGTRLLVL.

The V and J genes are TRBV7-9 and TRBJ1-1; possible D gene TRBD1, 5 bases. The V end was cut by 5 bases, the J end by 1 base, with 8 bases between. The CDR3 is made up of 13 amino acids. Germline CDR1 SEHNR, CDR2 FQNEAQ (reference sequence). CDR3 sequence (DNA): TGTGCCAGCAGCATGGGGGGGAACACTGAAGCTTTCTTT. Its translation: CASSMGGNTEAFF. Filled out from reference TRBV7-9 and TRBJ1-1, the complete variable domain reads DTGVSQNPRHKITKRGQNVTFRCDPISEHNRLYWYRQTLGQGPEFLTYFQNEAQLEKSRLLSDRFSAERPKGSFSTLEIQRTEQGDSAMYLCASSMGGNTEAFFGQGTRLTVV.

The chain links TRBV19 to TRBJ1-5; TRBD1 aligns across 9 bases. The CDR3 sequence is 14 residues long. V trimming: 3 bases; J trimming: 6 bases; junction bases outside the gene matches: 3. Germline V gives CDR1 LNHDA, CDR2 SQIVND (reference sequence). CDR3 DNA: TGTGCCAGTAGTATTGGACAGGGGATTCAGCCCCAGCATTTT. Encoded protein: CASSIGQGIQPQHF.

This chain connects TRBV2 to TRBJ2-3; 16 nucleotides line up with TRBD2. This CDR3 is built from 14 residues. V dropped 9 bases and J dropped 4; count of bases not matched to a gene: 1. Germline-derived CDR1 and CDR2 are SNHLY and FYNNEI. CDR3: CARGTSGRADTQYF. CDR3 DNA: TGTGCCAGGGGGACTAGCGGGAGGGCAGATACGCAGTATTTT.

The rearrangement uses TRBV7-6 and TRBJ1-1; a possible D gene is TRBD1 (6 bases). This CDR3 has 13 residues. Germline V CDR1 and CDR2: SGHVS, FNYEAQ. Trimming removed 5 bases from V and 5 bases from J, with 12 bases in between. CDR3 amino acids: CASSTQGDTEAFF. The DNA of the CDR3 is TGTGCCAGCAGCACACAGGGTGATACTGAAGCTTTCTTT.

V is TRBV7-2 and J is TRBJ2-3; TRBD2 matches 7 bases. Germline V gene data show CDR1 as SGHTA and CDR2 as FQGNSA. This CDR3 comprises 14 residues. With 7 bases clipped from V and 10 bases from J, the junction kept 14 bases outside the gene matches. CDR3 nucleotide sequence: TGTGCCAGCACCCTATCTTCAACGACTAGCTCGCAGTATTTT. Amino acids: CASTLSSTTSSQYF.

This clone was recorded only once. The chain uses TRBV9 and TRBJ2-1; 8 nucleotides agree with TRBD2. The CDR3 covers 14 residues. V lost 3 bases to trimming and J lost 5 bases; unmatched junction nucleotides: 4. Germline values: CDR1 SGDLS, CDR2 YYNGEE. CDR3 amino acids: CASSATSGHNEQFF. The DNA for the CDR3 is TGTGCCAGCAGCGCCACTAGCGGTCACAATGAGCAGTTCTTC.

V and J are TRBV5-1 and TRBJ2-7, with 8 bases identical to TRBD1. Germline CDR1 SGHRS, CDR2 YFSETQ. CDR3 length: 14 amino acids. The junction had 2 bases not matched to a gene; V was cut back by 3 bases and J by 0 bases. The CDR3 protein is CASSWTGNSYEQYF. The CDR3 nucleotides read TGCGCCAGCAGCTGGACAGGGAACTCCTACGAGCAGTACTTC.

The chain combines TRBV6-5 with TRBJ2-7; possible D gene TRBD1, 6 bases. The germline CDR1 and CDR2 sequences are MNHEY and SVGAGI. The CDR3 has 15 amino acids. Trimming took off 8 bases at V and 4 bases at J, with 21 bases between the two ends. This CDR3 reads CASANRGGAGYEQYF. The CDR3, as DNA: TGTGCCAGCGCTAACCGTGGGGGCGCCGGGTACGAGCAGTACTTC.

The J gene is TRBJ2-7, the V gene TRBV27; no clear D gene. The CDR3 loop spans 14 amino acids. The germline V gene encodes CDR1 MNHEY and CDR2 SMNVEV (reference sequence). The V gene lost 5 bases and the J gene lost 0 bases, with 11 bases spanning the gap. CDR3 nucleotide sequence: TGTGCCAGCAGTCCCGCTCGTAACTCCTACGAGCAGTACTTC. Residues: CASSPARNSYEQYF.

The chain couples TRBV7-9 to TRBJ1-1; no firm D call. The germline V and J ends were trimmed by 6 bases and 1 base, with 15 bases remaining between them. Germline V gives CDR1 SEHNR, CDR2 FQNEAQ (reference sequence). This CDR3 contains 15 residues. CDR3 loop: CASRLPRVGNTEAFF. In DNA form, the CDR3 reads TGTGCCAGCAGGCTACCACGAGTAGGGAACACTGAAGCTTTCTTT.

The V call is TRBV9, the J call TRBJ2-3; 8 bases agree with TRBD2. The J segment lost 3 bases and the V segment lost 1 base, leaving 7 bases of the junction unmatched. The CDR3 extends over 16 amino acids. CDR1 is SGDLS and CDR2 is YYNGEE in the germline V gene. CDR3 amino acids: CASSVMRGVGTDTQYF. CDR3 nucleotides: TGTGCCAGCAGCGTAATGCGGGGGGTGGGTACAGATACGCAGTATTTT. Full variable domain (outside the CDR3, taken from reference TRBV9 and TRBJ2-3): DSGVTQTPKHLITATGQRVTLRCSPRSGDLSVYWYQQSLDQGLQFLIQYYNGEERAKGNILERFSAQQFPDLHSELNLSSLELGDSALYFCASSVMRGVGTDTQYFGPGTRLTVL.

V usage is TRBV15 and J usage is TRBJ1-4; D is possibly TRBD1 (5 bases). The CDR3 spans 16 residues. Trimming stripped 5 bases from V and 8 bases from J, with 21 bases between. From germline, CDR1 is LNHNV and CDR2 YYDKDF (reference sequence). The CDR3 nucleotides read TGTGCCACCAGCCCCTTGGGTCGAGGGGTGGTCGAAAAACTGTTTTTT. Protein product: CATSPLGRGVVEKLFF.

The chain couples TRBV11-2 to TRBJ1-3, with 7 bases fitting TRBD1. V shed 1 base, J shed 7 bases, and the junction held 7 bases outside the gene matches. CDR3 length: 15 residues. Germline assignment: CDR1 SGHAT and CDR2 FQNNGV. CDR3 nucleotides: TGTGCCAGCAGCTTAGGGGGGACAGTTTCGAACACCATATATTTT. Residues: CASSLGGTVSNTIYF.

This clone was counted only a few times. The genes are TRBV6-6 and TRBJ2-1; the match to TRBD2 covers 10 bases. The CDR3 totals 15 residues. Germline-derived CDR1 and CDR2 are MNHNY and SVGAGI (reference sequence). The V gene end was trimmed by 6 bases and the J gene end by 5 bases; junction bases not matched to a gene: 7. The CDR3 sequence is CASSRASGGHNEQFF. CDR3 coding DNA: TGTGCCAGCAGCAGGGCTAGCGGGGGACACAATGAGCAGTTCTTC.

This clone was found a few times. This chain joins TRBV5-4 and TRBJ1-1; TRBD1 is a possible D gene (6 bases). The CDR3 sequence is 14 residues long. Germline assignment: CDR1 SGHNT and CDR2 YYREEE (reference sequence). The V end was cut by 4 bases, the J end by 5 bases, with 15 bases between. CDR3: CASSRTGSRTEAFF. In nucleotides, the CDR3 is TGTGCCAGCAGCCGAACAGGGTCCCGGACTGAAGCTTTCTTT.